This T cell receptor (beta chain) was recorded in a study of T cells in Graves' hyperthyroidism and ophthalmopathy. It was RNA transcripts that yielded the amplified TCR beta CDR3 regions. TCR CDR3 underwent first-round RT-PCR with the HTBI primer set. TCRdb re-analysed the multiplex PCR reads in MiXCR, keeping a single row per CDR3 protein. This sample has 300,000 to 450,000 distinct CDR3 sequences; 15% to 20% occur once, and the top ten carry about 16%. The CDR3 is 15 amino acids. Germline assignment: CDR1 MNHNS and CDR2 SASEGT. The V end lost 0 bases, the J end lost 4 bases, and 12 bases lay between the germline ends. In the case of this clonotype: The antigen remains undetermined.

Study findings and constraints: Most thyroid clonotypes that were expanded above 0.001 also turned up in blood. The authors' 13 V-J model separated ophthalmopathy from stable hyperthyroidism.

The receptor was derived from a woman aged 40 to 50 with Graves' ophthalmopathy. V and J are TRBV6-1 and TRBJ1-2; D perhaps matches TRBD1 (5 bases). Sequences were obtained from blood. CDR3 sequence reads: CASSEAGSQGYGYTF. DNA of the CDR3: TGTGCCAGCAGTGAAGCCGGGTCCCAGGGCTATGGCTACACCTTC.